This T cell receptor beta chain was captured in a study of post-analysis software for immune sequencing data. On the study more broadly: Recorded subtypes: relapsing-remitting, secondary progressive, progressive-relapsing; some patients unannotated. Study-level findings and limits: The F measure placed samples prepared in the same batch into strongly shared clusters. Patients carried a few TRBV segments more frequently than controls did, and TRBV5-6, TRBV5-1 and TRBV20-1 were among them. Normalized Chao1 diversity was significantly reduced in patients versus controls.

This clonotype showed up just a few times. Its antigen is still unknown. The V and J ends lost 0 bases and 4 bases, in that order; junction bases with no gene match: 3. This CDR3 spans 15 amino acids. The germline V gene encodes CDR1 LGHNA and CDR2 YSLEER. Prepared libraries of TCR beta cDNA carried unique molecular identifiers. TCRdb reprocessed the PCR reads via MiXCR and lists one record per CDR3 protein. The table lists about 770,000 distinct CDR3 sequences, roughly 50% of them singletons. This clonotype was sampled from a girl under 18 with multiple sclerosis. The rearrangement joins TRBV4-3 to TRBJ2-1; 7 bases are a match to TRBD1. Material: blood. CDR3 DNA sequence: TGCGCCAGCAGCCAAGAAGACAGGGCGTACAATGAGCAGTTCTTC. It is translated as CASSQEDRAYNEQFF.